Listed here are 16 T cell receptor beta chains from one sample, sequenced in a study of identifying expanded T cells in peripheral blood (dated by TCRdb to 2018 to 2020). The library came from the immunoSEQ multiplex PCR assay. Not all clones reach the TCRdb copy of this immuneACCESS table, which keeps in-frame sequences only. Checked studies attribute under half of the gap to unresolved V genes and leave the rest unexplained. This sample lists over 75,000 clones; about 91% were detected once. The ten most abundant clones make up roughly 4% of the sample. The sequencing input was blood. Every receptor here comes from a person aged 18 to 70 in good health.

The chain has TRBV5-1 and TRBJ2-7, with 7 bases lining up with TRBD1. CDR1 is SGHRS, CDR2 YFSETQ, per germline. This CDR3 has 13 residues. Trimming took 5 bases from V and 4 from J; bases not matched to a gene: 6. CDR3 nucleotides: TGCGCCAGCAGGACAGGGACCGAGTACGAGCAGTACTTC. Protein: CASRTGTEYEQYF.

This chain uses TRBV10-3 with TRBJ2-4; TRBD1 matches 10 bases. CDR3 size: 14 residues. Germline V gene data show CDR1 as ENHRY and CDR2 as SYGVKD. With 3 bases clipped from V and 8 bases from J, the junction kept 4 bases outside the gene matches. CDR3 sequence: CAISEGQGVDIQYF. The CDR3 region has the DNA TGTGCCATCAGTGAAGGACAGGGGGTTGACATTCAGTACTTC.

The chain uses TRBV2 and TRBJ2-1; 9 positions agree with TRBD2. V shed 8 bases, J shed 4 bases, and the junction held 6 bases outside the gene matches. Germline values: CDR1 SNHLY, CDR2 FYNNEI. The CDR3 covers 14 residues. Written as DNA, the CDR3 is TGTGCCAGCGGAAGGCTAGCGGGGTACAATGAGCAGTTCTTC. It specifies CASGRLAGYNEQFF.

The V gene is TRBV5-1, the J gene TRBJ2-1; possibly TRBD1 or TRBD2 for D (5 bases each). The CDR3 spans 14 residues. Trimming took 4 bases from V and 5 from J, leaving 13 bases between them. The germline V gene encodes CDR1 SGHRS and CDR2 YFSETQ. CDR3 sequence reads: CASSTRDADNEQFF. The CDR3 DNA reads as TGCGCCAGCAGCACCCGGGACGCGGACAATGAGCAGTTCTTC.

The chain links TRBV28 to TRBJ1-2, with D unresolved. CDR1 is MDHEN, CDR2 SYDVKM, per germline. Trimming took off 1 base at V and 2 bases at J, with 14 bases between the two ends. CDR3 length: 16 amino acids. CDR3 residues: CASSLLIANLNYGYTF. CDR3 nucleotides: TGTGCCAGCAGTTTATTGATTGCGAACTTAAACTATGGCTACACCTTC.

The chain combines TRBV5-4 with TRBJ2-7; 7 positions match TRBD1. V dropped 3 bases and J dropped 0; count of bases not matched to a gene: 3. This CDR3 contains 14 residues. CDR1 is SGHNT, CDR2 YYREEE, per germline (reference sequence). The CDR3 here is CASSWGQSSYEQYF. The CDR3 DNA is TGTGCCAGCAGCTGGGGACAGTCCTCCTACGAGCAGTACTTC.

V is TRBV19 and J is TRBJ1-2, with 9 bases identical to TRBD1. The germline CDR1 and CDR2 sequences are LNHDA and SQIVND (reference sequence). J gave up 5 bases and V 5 bases, and 3 bases lay outside the gene matches. The CDR3 covers 13 residues. The CDR3 sequence is CASSWTGEYGYTF. The CDR3 DNA reads as TGTGCCAGTAGTTGGACAGGGGAGTATGGCTACACCTTC.

The chain has TRBV19 and TRBJ2-2; 8 nucleotides agree with TRBD2. CDR3 length: 16 residues. CDR1 and CDR2 from the germline V gene are LNHDA and SQIVND (reference sequence). The ends lost 7 bases at V and 2 bases at J; junction bases unmatched: 9. The DNA for the CDR3 is TGTGCCAGTAAAGTTAGCGGGGATCTAAACACCGGGGAGCTGTTTTTT. It yields the protein CASKVSGDLNTGELFF.

The CDR3 region has the DNA TGTGCCTGGAGTGTGGGCGGGAGGTCGGTAGATACGCAGTATTTT. Protein product: CAWSVGGRSVDTQYF. The chain joins TRBV30 to TRBJ2-3; 8 bases are a match to TRBD2. The CDR3 consists of 15 residues. V gave up 0 bases and J gave up 5 bases; unmatched junction bases: 7. Germline V CDR1 and CDR2: GTSNPN, SVGIG (reference sequence).

The rearrangement links TRBV27 to TRBJ2-7; TRBD1 matches 7 bases. The V gene end was trimmed by 6 bases and the J gene end by 4 bases; junction bases not matched to a gene: 9. Germline loops: CDR1 MNHEY, CDR2 SMNVEV (reference sequence). The CDR3 contains 14 residues. Here the CDR3 reads CASRITGVSYEQYF. The DNA of the CDR3 is TGTGCCAGCAGGATCACAGGGGTTTCATACGAGCAGTACTTC.

This chain connects TRBV7-2 to TRBJ2-7, with D tentatively TRBD1 or TRBD2 (7 bases each). V lost 5 bases, J lost 3 bases, and 17 bases lay in between. Germline lookup yields CDR1 SGHTA and CDR2 FQGNSA. The CDR3 has 15 residues. CDR3 amino acids: CASSEAGGAYYEQYF. The DNA for the CDR3 is TGTGCCAGCAGCGAAGCAGGGGGGGCGTACTACGAGCAGTACTTC.

This clone was found once. The chain links TRBV18 to TRBJ1-4; 7 nucleotides line up with TRBD1. Germline lookup yields CDR1 KGHSH and CDR2 LQKENI. The CDR3 sequence is 15 residues long. V dropped 5 bases and J dropped 0; count of bases not matched to a gene: 3. The CDR3: CASSFGQATNEKLFF. The DNA of the CDR3 is TGTGCCAGCTCATTCGGACAGGCAACTAATGAAAAACTGTTTTTT.

The chain uses TRBV19 and TRBJ1-4; the D gene is possibly TRBD1 (6 bases). Trimming left V 5 bases short and J 0 bases short, with 10 bases between. The CDR3 length is 15 residues. The germline V gene has CDR1 LNHDA and CDR2 SQIVND (reference sequence). The CDR3 DNA reads TGTGCCAGTAGTCTGGGGGGCGCAACTAATGAAAAACTGTTTTTT. It translates to CASSLGGATNEKLFF.

This rearrangement joins TRBV19 to TRBJ2-7; the D gene is possibly TRBD1 (5 bases). Germline CDR1 reads LNHDA; CDR2 reads SQIVND (reference sequence). The CDR3 sequence is 13 residues long. V was clipped by 3 bases and J by 5 bases, with 11 bases between them. The CDR3 is CASSMTVGDEQYF. In DNA form, the CDR3 reads TGTGCCAGTAGTATGACAGTGGGTGACGAGCAGTACTTC.

The chain has TRBV6-5 and TRBJ1-5; TRBD1 might be the D (5 bases). The V gene's germline CDR1 is MNHEY and CDR2 SVGAGI. The CDR3 contains 13 residues. Deletions cut 6 bases from V and 6 bases from J, with 12 bases between. This chain's CDR3 is CASRDPGGQPQHF. CDR3 nucleotides: TGTGCCAGCAGGGACCCGGGGGGTCAGCCCCAGCATTTT.

In DNA form, the CDR3 reads TGTGCCAGCAGTTACGGGGGTAGTGGAAACACCATATATTTT. Amino acid sequence: CASSYGGSGNTIYF. The chain combines TRBV6-5 with TRBJ1-3, with a possible D match to TRBD1 (5 bases). Trimming cost V 2 bases and J 3 bases, with 8 bases left between them. CDR1 and CDR2 from the germline V gene are MNHEY and SVGAGI. The CDR3 consists of 14 residues.